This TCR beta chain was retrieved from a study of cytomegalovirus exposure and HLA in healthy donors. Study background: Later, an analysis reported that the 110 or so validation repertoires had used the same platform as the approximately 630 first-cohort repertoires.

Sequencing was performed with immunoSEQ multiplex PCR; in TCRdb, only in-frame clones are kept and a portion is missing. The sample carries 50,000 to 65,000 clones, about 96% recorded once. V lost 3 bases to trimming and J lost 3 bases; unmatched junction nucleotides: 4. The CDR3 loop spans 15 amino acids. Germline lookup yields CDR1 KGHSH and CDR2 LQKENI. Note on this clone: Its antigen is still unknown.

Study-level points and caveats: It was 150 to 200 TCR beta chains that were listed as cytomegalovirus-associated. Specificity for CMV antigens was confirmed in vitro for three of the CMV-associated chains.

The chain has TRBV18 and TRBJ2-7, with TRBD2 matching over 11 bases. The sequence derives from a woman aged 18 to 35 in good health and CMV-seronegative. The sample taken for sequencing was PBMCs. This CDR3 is CASSPSGGGFYEQYF. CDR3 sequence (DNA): TGTGCCAGCTCACCTAGCGGGGGGGGATTCTACGAGCAGTACTTC. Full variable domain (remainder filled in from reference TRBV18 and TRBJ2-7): NAGVMQNPRHLVRRRGQEARLRCSPMKGHSHVYWYRQLPEEGLKFMVYLQKENIIDESGMPKERFSAEFPKEGPSILRIQQVVRGDSAAYFCASSPSGGGFYEQYFGPGTRLTVT.